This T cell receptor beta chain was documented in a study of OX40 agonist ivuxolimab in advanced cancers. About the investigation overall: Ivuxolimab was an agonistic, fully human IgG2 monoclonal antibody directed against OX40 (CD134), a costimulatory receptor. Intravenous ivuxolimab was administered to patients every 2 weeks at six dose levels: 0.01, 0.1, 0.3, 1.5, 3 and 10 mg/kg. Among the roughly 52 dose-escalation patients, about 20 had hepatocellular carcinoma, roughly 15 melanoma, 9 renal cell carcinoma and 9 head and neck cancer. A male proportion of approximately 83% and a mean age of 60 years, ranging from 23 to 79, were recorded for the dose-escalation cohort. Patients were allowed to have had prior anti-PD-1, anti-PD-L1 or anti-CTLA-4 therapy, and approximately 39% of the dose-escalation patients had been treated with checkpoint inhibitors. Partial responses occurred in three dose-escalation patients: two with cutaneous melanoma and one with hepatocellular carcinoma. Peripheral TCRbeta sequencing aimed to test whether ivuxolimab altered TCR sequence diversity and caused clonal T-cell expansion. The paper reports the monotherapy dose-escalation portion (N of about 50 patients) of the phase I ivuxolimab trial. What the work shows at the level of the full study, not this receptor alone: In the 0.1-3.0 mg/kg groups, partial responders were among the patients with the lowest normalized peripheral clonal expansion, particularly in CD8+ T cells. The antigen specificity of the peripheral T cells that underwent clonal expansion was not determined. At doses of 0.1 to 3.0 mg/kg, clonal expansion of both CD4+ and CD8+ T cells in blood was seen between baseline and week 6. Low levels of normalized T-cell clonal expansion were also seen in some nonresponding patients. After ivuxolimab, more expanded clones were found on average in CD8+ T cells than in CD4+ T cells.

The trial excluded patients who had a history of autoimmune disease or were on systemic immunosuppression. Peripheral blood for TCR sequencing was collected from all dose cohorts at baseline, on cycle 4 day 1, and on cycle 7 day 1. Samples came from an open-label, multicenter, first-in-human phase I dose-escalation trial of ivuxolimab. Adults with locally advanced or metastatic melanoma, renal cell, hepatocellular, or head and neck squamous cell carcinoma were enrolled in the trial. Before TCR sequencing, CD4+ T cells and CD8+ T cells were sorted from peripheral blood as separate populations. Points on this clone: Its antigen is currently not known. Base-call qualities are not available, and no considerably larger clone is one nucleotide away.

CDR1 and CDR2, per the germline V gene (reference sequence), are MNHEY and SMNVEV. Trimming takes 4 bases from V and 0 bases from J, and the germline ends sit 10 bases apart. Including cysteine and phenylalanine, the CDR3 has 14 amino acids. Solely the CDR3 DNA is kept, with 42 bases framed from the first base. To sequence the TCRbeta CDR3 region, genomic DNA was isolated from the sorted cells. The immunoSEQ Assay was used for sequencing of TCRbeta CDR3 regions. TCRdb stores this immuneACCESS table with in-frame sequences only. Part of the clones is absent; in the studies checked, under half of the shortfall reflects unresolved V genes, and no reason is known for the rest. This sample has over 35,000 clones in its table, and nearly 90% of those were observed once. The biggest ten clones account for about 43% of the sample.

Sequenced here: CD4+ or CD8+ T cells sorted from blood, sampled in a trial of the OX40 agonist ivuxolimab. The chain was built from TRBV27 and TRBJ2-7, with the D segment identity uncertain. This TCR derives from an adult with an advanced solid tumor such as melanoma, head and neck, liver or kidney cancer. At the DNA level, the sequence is TGTGCCAGCAGTTCTGGCACGATCTCCTACGAGCAGTACTTC. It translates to CASSSGTISYEQYF.